A single sample is the source of the 6 T cell receptor beta chains below, sequenced in a study of identical twins. Each CDR3 protein gets one entry after TCRdb re-called the 5' RACE reads with MiXCR. The table lists about 290,000 distinct CDR3 sequences, just under 9.5% of them singletons. In addition, the sample was reused for a study of yellow fever vaccine responses in identical twins.

The sequencing input was CD8+ T cells sorted from blood. Receptors originate from a woman aged 18-29 years in good health.

This rearrangement joins TRBV5-6 to TRBJ1-5; tentatively, D is TRBD1 (6 bases). V lost 2 bases, J lost 5 bases, and 14 bases lay in between. There are 15 residues in the CDR3. The germline CDR1 and CDR2 sequences are SGHDT and YYEEEE. The DNA of the CDR3 is TGTGCCAGCAGCTTCTCGGGGGGCAGCTATCAGCCCCAGCATTTT. Protein sequence: CASSFSGGSYQPQHF.

This clonotype was detected many times. V is TRBV4-2 and J is TRBJ1-6; TRBD1 might be the D (6 bases). The CDR3 is made up of 16 amino acids. Between the trimmed V and J ends, which lost 0 bases and 9 bases, there was a span of 15 bases. The germline gives CDR1 LGHNA, CDR2 YNFKEQ. The CDR3, as DNA: TGTGCCAGCAGCCAAGATGGTACAGGGATCTTTTCACCCCTCCACTTT. Translating it yields CASSQDGTGIFSPLHF.

This clonotype appeared a few times. The J gene is TRBJ2-3, the V gene TRBV4-1, with D perhaps TRBD2 (5 bases). Deletions cut 0 bases from V and 1 base from J, with 11 bases between. The CDR3 sequence is 16 residues long. CDR1 MGHRA and CDR2 YSYEKL come from the germline V gene. The CDR3 region has the DNA TGCGCCAGCAGCCAAGAGGGGAGTAGGGGCACAGATACGCAGTATTTT. It codes for CASSQEGSRGTDTQYF.

This clonotype was detected only a few times. The chain is built from TRBV20-1 and TRBJ2-6, with D tentatively TRBD1 (6 bases). The V gene's germline CDR1 is DFQATT and CDR2 SNEGSKA (reference sequence). Trimming cost V 2 bases and J 1 base, with 33 bases left between them. The CDR3 extends over 23 amino acids. CDR3 bases: TGCAGTGCTAGATGGGGCCTCCCAGGGGTTGGTTCAGTTTCTAGATCTGGGGCCAACGTCCTGACTTTC. It codes for CSARWGLPGVGSVSRSGANVLTF.

This clonotype was seen a handful of times. The V gene is TRBV20-1, the J gene TRBJ2-7; D call uncertain. Germline loops: CDR1 DFQATT, CDR2 SNEGSKA (reference sequence). The CDR3 is 13 amino acids. V lost 0 bases, J lost 2 bases, and 8 bases lay in between. CDR3 nucleotides: TGCAGTGCTAGAGATCCCCGAACCTACGAGCAGTACTTC. Its translation: CSARDPRTYEQYF.

This clonotype has at least ten counts. The chain recombines TRBV7-2 with TRBJ2-5; 9 bases are shared with TRBD2. Germline-derived CDR1 and CDR2 are SGHTA and FQGNSA. The V and J ends lost 1 base and 5 bases, in that order; junction bases with no gene match: 5. There are 15 residues in the CDR3. Here the CDR3 reads CASSLVGLAGETQYF. The CDR3 region has the DNA TGTGCCAGCAGCTTAGTAGGGCTAGCGGGGGAGACCCAGTACTTC.